Below, one TCR beta chain is given with its context. Which antigen it targets is not known. The input lacks base qualities; no much larger clone sits a single base away. The data belong to a study of CD8 T cells in Susac syndrome (dated by TCRdb to the late 2010s). For the wider study: The study used repertoire sequencing to test whether antigen drove CD8+ T cell activation and differentiation in Susac syndrome. Clonality of the CD8+ T cell repertoire was compared between eleven to twelve healthy donors, about 14 Susac syndrome patients and fewer than 16 multiple sclerosis patients.

Peripheral blood CD8+ and CD4+ T cells from healthy donors, Susac syndrome patients and multiple sclerosis patients were profiled using high-throughput TCR beta sequencing. The multiple sclerosis controls were treatment-naive patients who had stable or active relapsing-remitting disease and met the revised McDonald criteria. Bulk CD8+ and CD4+ T cells were purified magnetically by negative isolation, whereas CD8+ TEMRA cells were enriched by FACS. Blood was collected in EDTA tubes and processed within 24 hours, with PBMCs isolated through density gradient centrifugation. PBMCs intended for TCR sequencing were cryopreserved in liquid nitrogen and were subsequently thawed in a 37 degrees C water bath. The sorted or isolated CD4+, CD8+ and CD8+ TEMRA cells had a purity of 90% or higher. Unmatched junction bases come to 7, with V trimmed by 5 bases and J by 0 bases. Sequences SEHNR (CDR1) and FQNEAQ (CDR2) are obtained from the germline V gene (reference sequence). The CDR3, cysteine through phenylalanine, is 15 amino acids long. The DNA shown is the 45-base CDR3, in frame from base 1.

RNA was extracted using the RNeasy kit, and roughly 0.5 to 1 microgram was reverse transcribed with random hexamers. The immunoSEQ multiplex PCR assay, which covers 54 Vbeta and 13 Jbeta segments, was used to amplify TCR beta CDR3 regions. PCR amplification bias was corrected by using a synthetic template baseline for primer optimization and computational correction. Under the source paper's analysis protocol: Reads were annotated to V, D and J genes according to IMGT and were analyzed with immunoSEQ Analyzer, with only productive sequences retained. To calculate clonality, Shannon entropy was normalized by log2 of the number of productive unique sequences and then subtracted from one. For each patient and control, public and private clones were evaluated among the 100 most prevalent clones. Clones were defined as Susac-specific if absent from the healthy and MS cohorts, from some 1,000 published viral clones and from other ImmuneACCESS disease sequences. TCRdb redid the processing of the public reads, applying fastp at Q25 and MiXCR, and retained in-frame beta chains. Each CDR3 protein appears once, grouped with its most common genes and DNA. TCRdb, not the authors, supplied the V and J calls. This sample lists about 60,000 distinct CDR3 sequences; roughly 94% were detected once. The ten top clones hold less than 0.65% of the sample.

The investigation overall reported the following: The number of individuals in the TCR sequencing and HLA analysis was recognized as being relatively small.

The sequence links TRBV7-9 to TRBJ2-7; TRBD1 fits 7 bases in the junction. This clonotype originated in a human donor with multiple sclerosis. The material sequenced was CD8+ T cells from PBMCs. The nucleotides read TGTGCCAGCAGCCACGGGACAGCAAACTCCTACGAGCAGTACTTC. Translation gives CASSHGTANSYEQYF.